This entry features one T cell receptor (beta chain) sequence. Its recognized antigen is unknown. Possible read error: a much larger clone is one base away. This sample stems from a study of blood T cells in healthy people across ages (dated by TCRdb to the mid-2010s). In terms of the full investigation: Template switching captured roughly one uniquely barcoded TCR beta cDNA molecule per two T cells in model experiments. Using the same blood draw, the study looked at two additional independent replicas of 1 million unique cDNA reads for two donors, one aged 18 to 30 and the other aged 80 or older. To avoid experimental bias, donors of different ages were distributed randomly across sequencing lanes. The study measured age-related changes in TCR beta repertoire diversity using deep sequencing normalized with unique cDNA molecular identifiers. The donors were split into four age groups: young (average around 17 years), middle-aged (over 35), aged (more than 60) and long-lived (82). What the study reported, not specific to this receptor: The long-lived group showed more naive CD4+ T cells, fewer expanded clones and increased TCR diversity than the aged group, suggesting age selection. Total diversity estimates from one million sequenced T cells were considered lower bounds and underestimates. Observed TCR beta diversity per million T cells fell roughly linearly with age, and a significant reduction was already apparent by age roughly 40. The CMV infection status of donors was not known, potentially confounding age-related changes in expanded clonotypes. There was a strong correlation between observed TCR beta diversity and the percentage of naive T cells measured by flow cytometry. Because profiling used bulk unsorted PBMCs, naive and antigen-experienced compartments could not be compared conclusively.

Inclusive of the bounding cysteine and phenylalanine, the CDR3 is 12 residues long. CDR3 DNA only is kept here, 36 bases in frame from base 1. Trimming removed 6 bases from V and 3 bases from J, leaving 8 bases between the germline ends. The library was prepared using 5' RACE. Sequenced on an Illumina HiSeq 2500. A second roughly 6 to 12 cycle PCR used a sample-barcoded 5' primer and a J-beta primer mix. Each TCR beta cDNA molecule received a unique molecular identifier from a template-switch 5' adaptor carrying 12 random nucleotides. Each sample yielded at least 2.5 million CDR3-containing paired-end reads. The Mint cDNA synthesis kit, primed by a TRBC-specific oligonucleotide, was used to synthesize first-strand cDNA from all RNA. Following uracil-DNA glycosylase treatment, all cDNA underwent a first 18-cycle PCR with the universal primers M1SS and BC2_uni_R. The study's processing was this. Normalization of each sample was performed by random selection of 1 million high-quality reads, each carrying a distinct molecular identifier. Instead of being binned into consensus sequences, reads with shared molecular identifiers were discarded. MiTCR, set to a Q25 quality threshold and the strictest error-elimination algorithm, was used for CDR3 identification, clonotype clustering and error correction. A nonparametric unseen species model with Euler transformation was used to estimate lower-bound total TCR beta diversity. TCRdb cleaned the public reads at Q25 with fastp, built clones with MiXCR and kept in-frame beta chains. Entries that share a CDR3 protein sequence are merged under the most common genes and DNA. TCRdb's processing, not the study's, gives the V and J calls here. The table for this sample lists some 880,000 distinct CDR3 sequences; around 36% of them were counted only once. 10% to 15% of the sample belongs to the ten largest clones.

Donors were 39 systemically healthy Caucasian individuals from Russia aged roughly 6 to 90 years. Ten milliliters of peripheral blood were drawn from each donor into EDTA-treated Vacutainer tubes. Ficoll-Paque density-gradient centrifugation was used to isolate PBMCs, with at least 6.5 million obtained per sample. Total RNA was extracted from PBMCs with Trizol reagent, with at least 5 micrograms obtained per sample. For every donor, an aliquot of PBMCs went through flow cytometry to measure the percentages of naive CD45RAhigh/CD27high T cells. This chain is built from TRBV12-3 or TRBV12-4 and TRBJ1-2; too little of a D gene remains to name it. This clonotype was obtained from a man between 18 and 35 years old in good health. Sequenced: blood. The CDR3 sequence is CASRRRDYGYTF. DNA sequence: TGTGCCAGCAGGCGACGGGACTATGGCTACACCTTC.